This T cell receptor beta chain is from a study of cytomegalovirus exposure and HLA in healthy donors (dated by TCRdb to 2016 to 2017). For the study in its entirety: An earlier analysis of some 600 of the donors reported under 300 Gb of sequence data and 95 million to 130 million unique TCR beta sequences obtained from some 200 million T cells. An early release that covered approximately 600 HLA-typed donors contained around 330 gigabases of sequencing data and 65 million to 100 million unique TCR sequences. Of the approximately 370 genotyped donors, 75% to 85% were placed in the genetic ancestry cluster associated with self-reported Caucasian donors. The study aimed to test whether cataloging public T cell receptors could reveal signatures of past pathogen exposure. The study used immunosequencing to profile the T cell repertoires of hundreds of subjects and linked those repertoires to cytomegalovirus serostatus. Along with the roughly 610-subject first cohort, a separate validation cohort of over a hundred different subjects was used. The study combined high-throughput TCR immunosequencing, statistical association of individual TCRs with disease status, and machine learning to predict cytomegalovirus infection status. In a later analysis, previously published TCR beta repertoires from hundreds of donors were re-analyzed and high-resolution HLA genotyping was added so that TCR occurrence patterns could be studied. The later analysis used no new phenotypic data to find candidate immune exposures, relying instead on TCR beta sequences and their occurrence across donors. An earlier analysis of several hundred of the donors applied high-throughput TCR beta sequencing to assess whether each TCR beta V gene segment acted as functional or pseudogenic. Donor age, sex, ethnicity and CMV serostatus were compiled alongside the repertoire data. Genome-wide SNP genotypes for about 65% of the 666 donors were used in a later genetic analysis, which treated that subset as a discovery cohort. All discovery cohort repertoires had been generated using a single sequencing platform. Both class I and class II loci were covered by HLA typing, at four-digit resolution. Typing coverage differed by locus: A, B, C, DRB1 and DQB1 were typed in roughly 620-630 donors, DQA1 in roughly 500, DPA1 in approximately 610, and DPB1 in approximately 450. Five DR-DQ haplotypes were treated as single units for association and clustering because of strong linkage in the cohort. Among roughly 400 genotyped donors of the cohort, an average of about 220,000 unique TCR beta nucleotide sequences was sequenced per donor, of which 15% to 20% were non-productive.

V is cut by 2 bases and J by 3 bases, and the space between the germline ends is 10 bases. The CDR3 has 14 amino acids, counting the end cysteine and phenylalanine. Of the read, only the CDR3 DNA is kept; its 42 bases are in frame from base 1. The germline V gene yields SGHTA for CDR1 and FQGNSA for CDR2. With regard to this clone: There is no known antigen for this receptor. Within one base of it there is no much larger clone, and no base qualities were kept.

Study-level results and caveats: Specific HLA alleles were associated with 15,000 to 20,000 TCR beta sequences at a false discovery rate of 0.05 in a later analysis. While some public TCRs were present in many individuals, most TCR sequences turned up only very rarely across donors. According to the authors, the approach could potentially be generalized to other disease states and immunological phenotypes. Because HLA typing was unavailable for some donors at each locus, only the typed subset was used in association tests. Some IMGT-functional V segments, including TRBV6-2 and TRBV6-3, could not be told apart with the 87-base-pair reads, so those segments were excluded. In a later analysis, several top co-occurrence clusters were reported to appear linked to parvovirus B19, influenza, CMV and Epstein-Barr virus. In vitro tests confirmed that a few of the cytomegalovirus-associated TCR beta chains recognize cytomegalovirus antigens. Compared with the approximately 700-donor mean, donors in an Asian-associated ancestry cluster had fewer N-insertions in productive TCRs, according to a later genetic analysis. A further reported finding was that TCR beta sequences accurately predicted the HLA-A and HLA-B alleles for most subjects in the first cohort. Broadly in line with IMGT annotations, most TCR beta V segments showed up in productive rearrangements about 87% or about 30% of the time in an earlier analysis of several hundred of the donors. A later analysis found that HLA-associated TCR beta chains were more clonally expanded and had lower generation probabilities than equally common non-associated chains. Correlated functional status among segregating V segments might be attributable to linkage disequilibrium, but an unknown experimental factor could not be ruled out. In the study, approximately 150 TCR beta chains were listed as associated with cytomegalovirus. CMV serostatus was the only immune exposure information available for the cohort. The cohort was sequenced for TCR beta chains only, and without alpha or paired-chain data the features that could be detected were limited. V-gene and J-gene trimming of TCR beta chains was associated with a missense DCLRE1C variant in a later genetic analysis, and the association was replicated in an independent cohort. In a later analysis, TCR association rates were found to vary across HLA loci, with the most associated TCRs seen for DRB1 alleles and the fewest for HLA-C alleles. The presence/absence analyses assumed that sequencing depth was roughly uniform across donors, and that assumption may not be true. Strong co-occurrence of HLA alleles, especially DR and DQ, made assigning TCR associations to individual alleles difficult. The classifier was reported to diagnose cytomegalovirus status with high specificity and sensitivity in both the original and validation cohorts. According to a later analysis, most CMV-associated TCR beta chains appeared to be HLA-restricted, and the HLA associations seemed to be driven largely by CMV exposure. The earlier analysis of a few hundred of the donors excluded about 16 rarely observed V segments, including chromosome 9 orphons, because counts were too low. A cluster of highly shared sequence variants was judged likely to be a technical artifact of the sequencing pipeline.

The cohort consisted of hundreds of healthy bone marrow donors. At the time of sampling, all cohort members were nominally healthy, though unrecorded immune exposures were likely present. The donor was CMV seropositive and was included in the group of 289 seropositive cohort members. Every donor gave a peripheral blood sample, and the peripheral blood mononuclear cells from that sample were used for TCR beta sequencing. The Qiagen DNeasy Blood Extraction Kit was used to extract genomic DNA from the blood cell samples. The library was made by the immunoSEQ multiplex PCR assay. For the multiplex PCR, a mixture combining 60 forward primers for TCR Vbeta segments and 13 reverse primers for TCR Jbeta segments was used. The CDR3 region of rearranged TCR beta genes was amplified from genomic DNA by a multiplex PCR assay. On the Illumina HiSeq System, the amplified TCR beta libraries were sequenced as 87-base-pair reads. The published analysis was carried out like this. A later analysis tallied some 79 million unique TCR beta chains across the 600 to 700 repertoires, and approximately 11 million of those chains were shared by two or more donors. Raw reads were error-corrected and collapsed into unique sequences by a nearest-neighbor algorithm in which closely related sequences were merged to remove PCR and sequencing errors. Alignment of CDR3 sequences to IMGT reference sequences was used to assign V, D and J gene segments. For a sequence to be retained, a match of at least six nucleotides to both a V gene segment and a J gene segment was required. Rearrangements were called productive when the CDR3 lacked stop codons and stayed in frame with V and J; all others were non-productive. CDR3 was defined by IMGT convention, running from the second conserved V-encoded cysteine to the conserved J-encoded phenylalanine. In an earlier analysis of 587 of the donors, sequences lacking an unambiguous match to a single V gene segment were excluded. An earlier analysis of a few hundred of the donors classified V segments as functional when productive rearrangements were above 56.7% and as segregating when the standard deviation between donors was above 5%. A statistical classification framework was developed to diagnose cytomegalovirus status using the catalog of TCR beta chain sequences. In a later analysis, V and J genes were assigned by comparing TCR nucleotide sequences against IMGT/GENE-DB human TR gene sequences. The TCRdist pipeline was used in a later analysis to assign CDR3 sequences and most-parsimonious VDJ recombination scenarios. A later analysis defined each TCR beta chain by its CDR3 amino acid sequence plus V-gene family, and excluded reads lacking a unique V-gene family. As a way to deal with suspected cross-contamination and a sequencing artifact, a later analysis dropped approximately 590 nucleotide sequences that were highly shared and had low generation probability. A later analysis calculated a clonal expansion index for each public chain from normalized within-repertoire ranks of inferred template counts. Generation probabilities in a later analysis came from a VDJ recombination model fitted to out-of-frame rearrangements, and those results were checked against IGoR. A later analysis scored TCR-TCR, TCR-HLA and TCR-CMV co-occurrence with hypergeometric tests, applying a repertoire-size bias correction to TCR pairs. A later analysis estimated false discovery rates by permuting HLA or CMV assignments 20 times. In a later analysis, co-occurring TCRs were grouped with DBSCAN, and TCRdist sequence similarity was added when clustering was performed within HLA-allele-positive subsets. Co-occurrence clustering excluded repertoires with fewer than 30,000 or more than 120,000 public chains, plus five with anomalous nucleotide sharing. In its TCRdb copy, this immuneACCESS table keeps in-frame sequences only and misses some clones. Where compared with another copy, unresolved V genes explain less than half of these, and the others have no known cause. From that table come the V and J calls and clone size; the DNA was used to work out D and trimming. Across this sample there are more than 150,000 clones, with approximately 80% seen only once. The top ten clones comprise about 1.4% of the sample.

Material for sequencing was PBMCs. This clonotype was obtained from a girl aged 10 to 17 in good health and CMV-seropositive. The V and J genes are TRBV7-2 and TRBJ1-2, and perhaps TRBD1 as D gene, on 5 matching bases. The nucleotides are TGTGCCAGCAGCTTATCCCCCAGGGACTATGGCTACACCTTC. Its coded protein is CASSLSPRDYGYTF.